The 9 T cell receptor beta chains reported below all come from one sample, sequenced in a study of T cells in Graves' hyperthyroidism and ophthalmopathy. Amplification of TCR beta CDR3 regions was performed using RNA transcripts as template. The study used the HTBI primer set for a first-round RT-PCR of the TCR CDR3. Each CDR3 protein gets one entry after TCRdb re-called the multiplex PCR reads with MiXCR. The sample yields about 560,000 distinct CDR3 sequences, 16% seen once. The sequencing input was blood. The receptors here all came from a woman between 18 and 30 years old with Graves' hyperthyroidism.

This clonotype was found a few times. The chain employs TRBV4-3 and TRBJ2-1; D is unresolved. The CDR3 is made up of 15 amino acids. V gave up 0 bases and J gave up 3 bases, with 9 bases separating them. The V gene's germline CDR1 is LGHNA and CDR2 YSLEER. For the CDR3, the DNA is TGCGCCAGCAGCCAAGATATCGGACGCTACAATGAGCAGTTCTTC. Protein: CASSQDIGRYNEQFF.

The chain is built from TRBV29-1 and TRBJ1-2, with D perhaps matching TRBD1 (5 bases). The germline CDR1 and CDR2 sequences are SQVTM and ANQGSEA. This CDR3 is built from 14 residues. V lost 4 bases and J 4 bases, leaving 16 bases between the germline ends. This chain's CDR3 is CSVAGRFRPYGYTF. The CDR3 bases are TGCAGCGTTGCGGGACGGTTCCGTCCCTATGGCTACACCTTC.

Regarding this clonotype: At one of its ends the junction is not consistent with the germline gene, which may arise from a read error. The DNA for the CDR3 is TGTGCCAGTAGTACTAGCGGGTGGCAACAAGAGACTCAGTACTTC. Translating gives CASSTSGWQQETQYF. V and J are TRBV12-3 or TRBV12-4 and TRBJ2-5, with 9 bases identical to TRBD2. The CDR3 is made up of 15 amino acids.

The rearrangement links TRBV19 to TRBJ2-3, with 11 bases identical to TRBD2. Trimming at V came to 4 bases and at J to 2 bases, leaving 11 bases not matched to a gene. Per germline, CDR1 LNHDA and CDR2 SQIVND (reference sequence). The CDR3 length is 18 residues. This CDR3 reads CASSSRGTSGGNTDTQYF. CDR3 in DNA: TGTGCCAGTAGTAGCAGGGGCACTAGCGGGGGAAACACAGATACGCAGTATTTT.

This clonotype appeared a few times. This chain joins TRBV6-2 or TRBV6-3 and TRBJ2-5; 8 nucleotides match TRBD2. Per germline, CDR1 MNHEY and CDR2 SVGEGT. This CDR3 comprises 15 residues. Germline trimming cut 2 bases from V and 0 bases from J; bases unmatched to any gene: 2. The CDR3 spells CASSYERGYQETQYF. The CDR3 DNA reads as TGTGCCAGCAGTTACGAGCGGGGGTACCAAGAGACCCAGTACTTC.

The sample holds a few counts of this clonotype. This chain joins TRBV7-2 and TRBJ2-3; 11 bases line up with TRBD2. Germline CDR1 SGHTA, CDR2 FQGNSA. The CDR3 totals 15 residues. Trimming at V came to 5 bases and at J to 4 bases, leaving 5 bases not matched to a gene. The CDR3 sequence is CASSTLAGGADTQYF. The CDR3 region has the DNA TGTGCCAGCAGCACCCTAGCGGGGGGTGCAGATACGCAGTATTTT.

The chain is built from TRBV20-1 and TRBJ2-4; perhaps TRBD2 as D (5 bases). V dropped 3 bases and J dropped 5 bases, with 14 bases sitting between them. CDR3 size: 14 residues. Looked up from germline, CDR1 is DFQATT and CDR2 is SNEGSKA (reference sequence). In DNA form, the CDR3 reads TGCAGTGCTAGGGTAGCGAGTATCCAAAACATTCAGTACTTC. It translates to CSARVASIQNIQYF.

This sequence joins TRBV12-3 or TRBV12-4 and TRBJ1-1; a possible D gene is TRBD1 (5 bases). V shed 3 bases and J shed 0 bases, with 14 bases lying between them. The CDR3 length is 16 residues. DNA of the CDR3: TGTGCCAGCAGTTTTCGGGGGATGGGAGTGAACACTGAAGCTTTCTTT. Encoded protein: CASSFRGMGVNTEAFF.

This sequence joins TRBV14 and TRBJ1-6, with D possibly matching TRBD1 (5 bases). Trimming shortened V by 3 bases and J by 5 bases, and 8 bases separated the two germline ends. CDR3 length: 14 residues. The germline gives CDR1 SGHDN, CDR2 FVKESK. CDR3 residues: CASSHRVDNSPLHF. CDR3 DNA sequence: TGTGCCAGCAGCCACAGGGTGGATAATTCACCCCTCCACTTT.